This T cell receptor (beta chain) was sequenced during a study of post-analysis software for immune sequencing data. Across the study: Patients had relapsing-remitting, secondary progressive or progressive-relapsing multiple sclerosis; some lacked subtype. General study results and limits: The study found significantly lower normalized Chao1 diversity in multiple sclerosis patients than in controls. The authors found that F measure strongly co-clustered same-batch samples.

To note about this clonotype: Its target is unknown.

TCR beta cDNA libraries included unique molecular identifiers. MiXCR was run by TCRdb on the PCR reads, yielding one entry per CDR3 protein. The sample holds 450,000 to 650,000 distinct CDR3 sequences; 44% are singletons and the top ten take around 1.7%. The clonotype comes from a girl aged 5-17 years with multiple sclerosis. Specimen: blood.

CDR3 amino acids: CASSLDRAGEQFF. Written as DNA, the CDR3 is TGCGCCAGCAGCTTGGATAGGGCAGGTGAGCAGTTCTTC. This rearrangement joins TRBV5-1 to TRBJ2-1, with unresolved D. CDR3 length equals 13 residues. V lost 0 bases and J 9 bases, leaving 10 bases between the germline ends. The germline V gene encodes CDR1 SGHRS and CDR2 YFSETQ. Variable domain in full (rest from reference TRBV5-1 and TRBJ2-1): KAGVTQTPRYLIKTRGQQVTLSCSPISGHRSVSWYQQTPGQGLQFLFEYFSETQRNKGNFPGRFSGRQFSNSRSEMNVSTLELGDSALYLCASSLDRAGEQFFGPGTRLTVL.